This T cell receptor (beta chain) stems from a study of T cells in Graves' hyperthyroidism and ophthalmopathy. Overall study results and limits: Stable hyperthyroidism was separated from ophthalmopathy by a model based on 13 V-J features.

CDR3 size: 16 residues. V lost 4 bases, J lost 4 bases, and 8 bases stayed unmatched. Germline CDR1 MNHNS, CDR2 SASEGT. With a duration under 2 months, the hyperthyroidism was newly diagnosed in patients aged 18 to 65. Amplified TCR beta CDR3 regions came from RNA transcripts. With the HTBI primer set, the TCR CDR3 went through a first round of RT-PCR. MiXCR was run by TCRdb on the multiplex PCR reads, yielding one entry per CDR3 protein. Of hundreds of thousands of distinct CDR3 sequences detected, more than 11% appear once; the ten largest clones hold roughly 5.5%. Concerning this clonotype: The antigen remains undetermined.

The V and J genes are TRBV6-1 and TRBJ1-4; 8 bases agree with TRBD1. The sample comprised blood. The TCR was taken from a woman aged 25 to 39 with Graves' hyperthyroidism that later progressed to Graves' ophthalmopathy. The CDR3 reads CASSAGQGGINEKLFF. The CDR3 DNA is TGTGCCAGCAGTGCCGGACAGGGAGGCATTAATGAAAAACTGTTTTTT.